This TCR beta chain came from a study of blood T cell repertoires in COVID-19. The data were produced by immunoSEQ multiplex PCR, yet TCRdb's version contains in-frame clones alone and is incomplete. This sample has 120,000 to 150,000 clones, with roughly four fifths found just once. The CDR3 runs 16 residues. CDR1 and CDR2 (germline): WNHNN, SYGVQD (reference sequence). The V end lost 2 bases, the J end lost 5 bases, and 18 bases lay between the germline ends. Sequencing was done on a sample of peripheral blood. This TCR derives from a human donor with acute or convalescent COVID-19. The donor label of this sample is uncertain. This sequence joins TRBV10-1 and TRBJ2-5, with D possibly being TRBD2 (7 bases). CDR3 bases: TGCGCCAGCAGTGAGGGAGGAGGGGGGGCCGGTGAGACCCAGTACTTC. It encodes CASSEGGGGAGETQYF.